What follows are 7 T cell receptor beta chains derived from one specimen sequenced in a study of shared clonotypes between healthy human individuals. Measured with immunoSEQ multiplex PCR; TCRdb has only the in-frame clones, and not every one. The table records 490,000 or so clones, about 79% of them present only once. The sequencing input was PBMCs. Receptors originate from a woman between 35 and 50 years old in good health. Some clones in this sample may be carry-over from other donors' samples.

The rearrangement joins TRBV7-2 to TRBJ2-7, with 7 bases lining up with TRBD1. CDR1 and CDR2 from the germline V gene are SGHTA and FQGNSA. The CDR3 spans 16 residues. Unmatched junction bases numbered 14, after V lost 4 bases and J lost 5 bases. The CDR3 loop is CASSSPEETGFNEQYF. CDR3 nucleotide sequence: TGTGCCAGCAGCTCACCGGAAGAGACAGGGTTTAACGAGCAGTACTTC.

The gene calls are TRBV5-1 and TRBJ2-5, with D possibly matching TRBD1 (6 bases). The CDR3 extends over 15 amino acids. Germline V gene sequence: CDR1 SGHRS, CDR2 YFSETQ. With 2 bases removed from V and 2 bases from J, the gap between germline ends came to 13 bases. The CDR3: CASSFVTGPQETQYF. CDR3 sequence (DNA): TGCGCCAGCAGCTTTGTGACAGGCCCACAAGAGACCCAGTACTTC.

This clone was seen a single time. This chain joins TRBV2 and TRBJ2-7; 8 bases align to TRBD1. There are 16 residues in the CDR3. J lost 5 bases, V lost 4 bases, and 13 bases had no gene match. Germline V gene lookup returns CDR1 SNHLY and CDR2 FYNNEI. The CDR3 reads CASSAWAGGASHEQYF. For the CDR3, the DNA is TGTGCCAGCAGTGCGTGGGCAGGGGGCGCTTCCCACGAGCAGTACTTC.

The CDR3 here is CASSGGRSYEQYF. CDR3 DNA: TGTGCCAGCAGTGGGGGCAGGTCCTACGAGCAGTACTTC. V and J are TRBV6-1 and TRBJ2-7, with D perhaps TRBD1 (5 bases). The V and J ends lost 4 bases and 1 base respectively, with 8 bases between them. Germline lookup yields CDR1 MNHNS and CDR2 SASEGT. CDR3 size: 13 residues.

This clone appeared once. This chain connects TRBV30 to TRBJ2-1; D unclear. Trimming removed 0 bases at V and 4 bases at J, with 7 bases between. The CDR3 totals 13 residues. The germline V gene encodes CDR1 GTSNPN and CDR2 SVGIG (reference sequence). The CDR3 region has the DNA TGTGCCTGGAGTGTGGGCTTGTACAATGAGCAGTTCTTC. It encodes CAWSVGLYNEQFF.

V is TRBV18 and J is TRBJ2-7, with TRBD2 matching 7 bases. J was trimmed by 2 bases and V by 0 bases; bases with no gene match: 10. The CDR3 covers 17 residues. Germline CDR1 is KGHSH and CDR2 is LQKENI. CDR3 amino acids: CASSPPSALAFTYEQYF. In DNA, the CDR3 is TGTGCCAGCTCACCACCGTCCGCACTAGCGTTCACCTACGAGCAGTACTTC.

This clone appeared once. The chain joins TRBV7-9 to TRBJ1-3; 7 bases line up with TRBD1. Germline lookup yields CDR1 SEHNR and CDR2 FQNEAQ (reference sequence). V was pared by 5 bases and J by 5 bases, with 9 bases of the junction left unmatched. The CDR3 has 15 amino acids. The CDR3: CASSPLTGVRNTIYF. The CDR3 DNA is TGTGCCAGCAGCCCCCTTACAGGGGTTCGAAACACCATATATTTT. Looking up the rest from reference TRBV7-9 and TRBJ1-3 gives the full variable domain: DTGVSQNPRHKITKRGQNVTFRCDPISEHNRLYWYRQTLGQGPEFLTYFQNEAQLEKSRLLSDRFSAERPKGSFSTLEIQRTEQGDSAMYLCASSPLTGVRNTIYFGEGSWLTVV.